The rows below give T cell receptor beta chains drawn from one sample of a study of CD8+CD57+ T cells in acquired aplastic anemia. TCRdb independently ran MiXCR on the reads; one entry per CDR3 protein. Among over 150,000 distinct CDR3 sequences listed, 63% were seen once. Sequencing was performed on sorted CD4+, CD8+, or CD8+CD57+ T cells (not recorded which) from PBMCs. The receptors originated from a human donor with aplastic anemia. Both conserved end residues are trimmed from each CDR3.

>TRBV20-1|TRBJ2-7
SARDRTSGIYEQY
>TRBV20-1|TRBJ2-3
SARDGSGKTQQY
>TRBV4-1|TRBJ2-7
ASSQEQGSPYEQY
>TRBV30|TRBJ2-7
AWSVQGGEQY
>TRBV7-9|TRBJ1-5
ASSLAGSQPQH
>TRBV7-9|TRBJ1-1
ASSFYEGTEAF
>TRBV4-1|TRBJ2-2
ASSPGTGDTGELF
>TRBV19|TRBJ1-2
ASSPGNYGYT
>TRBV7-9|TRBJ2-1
ASSSPSGGAYEQF
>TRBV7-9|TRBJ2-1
ASSYGTGDNEQF
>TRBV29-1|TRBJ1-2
SVESKRNYGYT
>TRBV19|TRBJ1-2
ASSSRSYGYT
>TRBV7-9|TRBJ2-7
ASSLGTGYEQY
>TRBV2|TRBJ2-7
ASVVTGYEQY
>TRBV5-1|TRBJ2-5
ASSPGDQETQY
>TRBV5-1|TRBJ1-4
ASRRWTGSDEKLF
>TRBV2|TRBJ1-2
ASSRDRGDGYT
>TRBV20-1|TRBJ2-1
SAMAGVYNEQF
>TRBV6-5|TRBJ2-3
ASSYGGGRSTDTQY
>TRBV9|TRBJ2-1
ASSVAPTGTGANEQF
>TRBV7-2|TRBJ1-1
ASSFDSTEAF
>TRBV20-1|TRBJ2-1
SARQGPLRF
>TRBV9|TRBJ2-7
ASSGNREGSYEQY
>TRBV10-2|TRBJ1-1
ASSEMLNTEAF
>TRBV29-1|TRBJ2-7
SVESGGRGNEQY
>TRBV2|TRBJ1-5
ASSEETGEFNQPQH
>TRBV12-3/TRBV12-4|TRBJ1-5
ASSLAGTNQPQH
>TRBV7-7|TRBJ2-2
ASSTNTGELF
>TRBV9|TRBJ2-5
ASSSGTSQETQY
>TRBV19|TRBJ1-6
ASSNGSPLH
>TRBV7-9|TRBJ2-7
ASSLGGEPPFEQY
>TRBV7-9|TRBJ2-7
ASSLALDFDEQY
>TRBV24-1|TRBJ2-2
ATSDSYTGELF
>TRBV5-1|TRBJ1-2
ASSLDRGLGYA
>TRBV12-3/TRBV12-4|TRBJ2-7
ASSFSINEQY
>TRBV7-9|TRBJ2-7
ASSLASPNEQY
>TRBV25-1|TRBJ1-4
ASSATTGTFEKLF
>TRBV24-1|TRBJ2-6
ATSDRWTTGANVLT
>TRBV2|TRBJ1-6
ASSEDWSSYNSPLH
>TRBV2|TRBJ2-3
ASSERRTDTQY
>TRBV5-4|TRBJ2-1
ASRSTSGEQF
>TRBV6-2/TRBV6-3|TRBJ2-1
ASIGLADPGNEQF
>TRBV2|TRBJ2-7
ASCGQGYEQY
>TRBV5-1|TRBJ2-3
ASGTAGVGSDTQY
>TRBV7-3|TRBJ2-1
ASSFSPEQF
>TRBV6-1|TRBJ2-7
ASSPGGYEQY
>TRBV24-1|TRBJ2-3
ATSAGQGDTQY
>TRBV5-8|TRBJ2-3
ASSLDPGTSGSNTQY